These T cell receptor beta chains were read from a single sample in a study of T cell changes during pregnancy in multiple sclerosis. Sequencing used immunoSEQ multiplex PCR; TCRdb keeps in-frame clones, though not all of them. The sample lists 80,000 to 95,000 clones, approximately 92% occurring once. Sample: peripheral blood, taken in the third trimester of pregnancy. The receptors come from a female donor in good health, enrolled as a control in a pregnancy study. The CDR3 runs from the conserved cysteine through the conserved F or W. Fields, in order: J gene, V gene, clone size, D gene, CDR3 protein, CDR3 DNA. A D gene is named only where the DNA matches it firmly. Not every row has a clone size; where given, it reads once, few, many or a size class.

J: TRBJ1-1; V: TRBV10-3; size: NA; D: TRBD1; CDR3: CAIRRTGGLPDTEAFF; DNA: TGTGCCATCAGGAGGACAGGGGGCCTACCCGACACTGAAGCTTTCTTT
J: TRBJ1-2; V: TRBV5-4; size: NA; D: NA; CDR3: CASSLPGGGGYGYTF; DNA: TGTGCCAGCAGCTTGCCAGGCGGGGGAGGCTATGGCTACACCTTC
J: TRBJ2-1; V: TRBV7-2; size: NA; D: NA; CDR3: CASSSRGSRRQFF; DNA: TGTGCCAGCAGCTCCCGAGGGTCTCGTAGGCAGTTCTTC
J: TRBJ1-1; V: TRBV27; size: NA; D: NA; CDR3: CASSLSVTSSHSEAFF; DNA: TGTGCCAGCAGTTTATCCGTTACAAGTTCCCATTCTGAAGCTTTCTTT
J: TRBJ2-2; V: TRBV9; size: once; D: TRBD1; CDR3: CASSVDRDRDTGELFF; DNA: TGTGCCAGCAGCGTAGACCGGGACAGAGACACCGGGGAGCTGTTTTTT
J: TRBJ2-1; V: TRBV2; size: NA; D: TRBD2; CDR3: CASTTSGNGEQFF; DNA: TGTGCCAGCACCACTAGCGGGAATGGTGAGCAGTTCTTC
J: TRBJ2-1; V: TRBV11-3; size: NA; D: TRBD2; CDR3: CASSPSGLDNEQFF; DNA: TGTGCCAGCAGCCCCTCGGGACTAGACAATGAGCAGTTCTTC
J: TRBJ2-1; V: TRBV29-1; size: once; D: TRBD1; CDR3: CSGTQGGAYNEQFF; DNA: TGCAGCGGTACACAGGGGGGCGCCTACAATGAGCAGTTCTTC
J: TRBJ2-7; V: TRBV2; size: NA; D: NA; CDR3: CASSPRQYEQYF; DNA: TGTGCCAGCAGCCCCCGACAGTACGAGCAGTACTTC
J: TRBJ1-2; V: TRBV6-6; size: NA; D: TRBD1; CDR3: CASNPRQGSGYTF; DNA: TGTGCCAGCAATCCACGACAGGGATCTGGCTACACCTTC
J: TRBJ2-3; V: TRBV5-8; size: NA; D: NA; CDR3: CASRWRGRTDTQYF; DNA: TGTGCCAGCCGCTGGAGGGGAAGGACAGATACGCAGTATTTT
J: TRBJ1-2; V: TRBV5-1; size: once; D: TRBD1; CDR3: CASSLDRGGYGYTF; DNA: TGCGCCAGCAGCTTGGACAGGGGTGGCTATGGCTACACCTTC
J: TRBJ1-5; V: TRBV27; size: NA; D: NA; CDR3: CASSPGTVSNQPQHF; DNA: TGTGCCAGCAGTCCCGGGACTGTTAGCAATCAGCCCCAGCATTTT
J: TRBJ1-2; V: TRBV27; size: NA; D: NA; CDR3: CASSLGAGARSNYGYTF; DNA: TGTGCCAGCAGTTTAGGCGCTGGAGCCCGGTCTAACTATGGCTACACCTTC
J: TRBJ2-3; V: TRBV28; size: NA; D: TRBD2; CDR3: CASSLNRDWRNGGRAVDTQYF; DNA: TGTGCCAGCAGTTTAAATCGGGACTGGAGGAATGGCGGGAGGGCCGTCGATACGCAGTATTTT
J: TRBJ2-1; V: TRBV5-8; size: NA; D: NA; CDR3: CASIEPPGSEQFF; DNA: TGTGCCAGCATCGAACCGCCGGGGTCCGAGCAGTTCTTC
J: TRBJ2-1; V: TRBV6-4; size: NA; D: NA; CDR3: CASSDSAESSYNEQFF; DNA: TGTGCCAGCAGTGACTCTGCGGAGAGCTCCTACAATGAGCAGTTCTTC
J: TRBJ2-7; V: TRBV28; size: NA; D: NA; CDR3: CASSPVGGSYEQYF; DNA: TGTGCCAGCAGCCCAGTAGGGGGTTCCTACGAGCAGTACTTC
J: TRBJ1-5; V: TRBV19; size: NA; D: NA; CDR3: CASSIDLGRSSAQHF; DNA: TGTGCCAGTAGTATAGATCTAGGGAGGTCCTCGGCCCAGCATTTT
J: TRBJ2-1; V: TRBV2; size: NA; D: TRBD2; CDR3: CASSEELAAYNEQFF; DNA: TGTGCCAGCAGTGAAGAGCTAGCGGCTTACAATGAGCAGTTCTTC
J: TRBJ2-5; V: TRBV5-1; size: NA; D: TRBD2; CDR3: CASSIGTSGRLETQYF; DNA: TGCGCCAGCAGCATCGGGACTAGCGGGAGGCTTGAGACCCAGTACTTC
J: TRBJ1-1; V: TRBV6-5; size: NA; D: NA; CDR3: CASRGQSDTEAFF; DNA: TGTGCCAGCAGGGGGCAATCCGACACTGAAGCTTTCTTT
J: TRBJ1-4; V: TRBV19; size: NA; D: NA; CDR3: CASSMEVLGADNGGEKLFF; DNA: TGTGCCAGTAGTATGGAGGTCCTGGGGGCGGATAATGGTGGTGAAAAACTGTTTTTT
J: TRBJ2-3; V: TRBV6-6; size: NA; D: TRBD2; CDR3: CASSTSAQRDTDTQYF; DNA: TGTGCCAGCAGCACCTCGGCCCAGCGGGACACAGATACGCAGTATTTT
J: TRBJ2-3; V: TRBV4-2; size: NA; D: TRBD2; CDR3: CASSQDRLAGNTQYF; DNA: TGTGCCAGCAGCCAAGATAGACTAGCGGGGAATACGCAGTATTTT
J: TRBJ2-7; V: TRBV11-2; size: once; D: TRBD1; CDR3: CASSARGTGYAEQYF; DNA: TGTGCCAGCAGCGCAAGGGGGACAGGGTACGCCGAGCAGTACTTC
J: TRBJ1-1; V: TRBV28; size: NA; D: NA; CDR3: CASSLYERGTEAFF; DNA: TGTGCCAGCAGTTTATACGAAAGGGGCACTGAAGCTTTCTTT
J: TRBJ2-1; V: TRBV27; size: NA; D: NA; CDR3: CASSFAQGSYNEQFF; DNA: TGTGCCAGCAGTTTCGCACAGGGTTCCTACAATGAGCAGTTCTTC
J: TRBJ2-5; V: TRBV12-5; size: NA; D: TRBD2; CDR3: CASAQGLAGATQYF; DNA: TGTGCTAGTGCCCAGGGACTAGCGGGAGCGACCCAGTACTTC
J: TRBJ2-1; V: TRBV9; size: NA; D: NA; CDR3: CASSAPGLQAYNEQFF; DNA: TGTGCCAGCAGCGCTCCGGGACTCCAGGCCTACAATGAGCAGTTCTTC
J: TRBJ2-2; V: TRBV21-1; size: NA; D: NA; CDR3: CGGADRGDTGELFF; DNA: TGTGGGGGGGCAGACAGGGGGGACACCGGGGAGCTGTTTTTT
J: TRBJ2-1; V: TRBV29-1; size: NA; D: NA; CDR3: CSGLERNEQFF; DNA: TGCAGCGGATTGGAGCGGAATGAGCAGTTCTTC
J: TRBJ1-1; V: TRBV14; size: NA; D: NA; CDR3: CASSQGGSDTEAFF; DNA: TGTGCCAGCAGCCAAGGGGGCAGCGACACTGAAGCTTTCTTT
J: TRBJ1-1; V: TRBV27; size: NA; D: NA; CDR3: CASRTTDSRGAEAFF; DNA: TGTGCCAGCAGAACTACGGACAGTCGAGGCGCTGAAGCTTTCTTT
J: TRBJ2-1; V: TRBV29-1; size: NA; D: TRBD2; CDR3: CSVAGRPSKYNEQFF; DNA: TGCAGCGTAGCGGGACGACCCAGTAAATACAATGAGCAGTTCTTC
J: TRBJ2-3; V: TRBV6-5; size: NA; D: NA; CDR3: CASSSGRKTDTQYF; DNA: TGTGCCAGCAGTTCAGGCCGAAAGACAGATACGCAGTATTTT
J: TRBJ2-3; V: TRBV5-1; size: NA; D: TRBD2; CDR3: CASSLGYSGRSSDTQYF; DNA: TGCGCCAGCAGCTTGGGGTATAGCGGGAGATCATCAGATACGCAGTATTTT
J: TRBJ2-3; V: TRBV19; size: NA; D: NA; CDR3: CASSLLGITDTQYF; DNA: TGTGCCAGTTCCCTACTAGGGATCACAGATACGCAGTATTTT
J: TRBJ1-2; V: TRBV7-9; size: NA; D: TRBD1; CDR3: CASSRQGIDYGYTF; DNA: TGTGCCAGCAGCCGACAGGGGATTGACTATGGCTACACCTTC
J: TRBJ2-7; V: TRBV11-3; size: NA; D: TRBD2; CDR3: CASSSAGTSAEQYF; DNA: TGTGCCAGCAGCTCAGCCGGGACTAGCGCCGAGCAGTACTTC
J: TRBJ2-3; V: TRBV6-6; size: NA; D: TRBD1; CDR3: CASSPRPGGAADTQYF; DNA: TGTGCCAGCAGTCCGCGTCCAGGGGGCGCAGCAGATACGCAGTATTTT
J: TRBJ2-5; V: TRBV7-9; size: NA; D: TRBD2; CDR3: CASSISSGETQYF; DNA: TGTGCCAGCAGCATCTCTAGCGGGGAGACCCAGTACTTC
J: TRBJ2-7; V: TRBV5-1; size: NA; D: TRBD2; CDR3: CASSYFGEGGNEQYF; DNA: TGCGCCAGCAGCTACTTTGGGGAGGGTGGGAACGAGCAGTACTTC
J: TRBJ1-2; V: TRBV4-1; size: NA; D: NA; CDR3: CASSQDSYGYTF; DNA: TGCGCCAGCAGCCAGGACAGCTATGGCTACACCTTC
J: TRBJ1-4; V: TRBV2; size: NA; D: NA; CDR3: CASNTDSLREKLFF; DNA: TGTGCCAGCAACACGGACAGCCTTCGGGAAAAACTGTTTTTT
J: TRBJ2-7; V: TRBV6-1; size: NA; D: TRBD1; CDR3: CASSVGQFYEQYF; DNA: TGTGCCAGCAGTGTGGGACAGTTCTACGAGCAGTACTTC
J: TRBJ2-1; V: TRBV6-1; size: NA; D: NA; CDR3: CASSGTGMRNEQFF; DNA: TGTGCCAGCAGTGGGACCGGGATGCGGAATGAGCAGTTCTTC
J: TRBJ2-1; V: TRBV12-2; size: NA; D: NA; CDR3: CASRLDPGGSTYNEQFF; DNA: TGTGCAAGTCGCTTAGATCCGGGGGGCAGCACCTACAATGAGCAGTTCTTC
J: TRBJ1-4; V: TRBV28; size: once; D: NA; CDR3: CASSPGSINEKLFF; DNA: TGTGCCAGCTCCCCAGGCAGCATTAATGAAAAACTGTTTTTT